The 21 T cell receptor beta chains reported below all come from one sample, sequenced in a study of beta chain features in type 1 diabetes. Study observations and caveats: Shorter TCRB CDR3s, moderately but significantly so, were found in Type 1 diabetes patients in all four CD4+ subsets.

The whole isolated RNA underwent reverse transcription, so sequencing captured expressed TCRB transcripts. Some clones are missing from TCRdb's copy, which holds only in-frame ones; the method was immunoSEQ multiplex PCR. Of nearly 700,000 clones listed, under 15% are singletons. No cognate antigen is known for these TCRs. The sample consisted of naive CD4+ T cells from blood. The receptors shown here come from a man aged 18 to 29 with type 1 diabetes.

The sample holds a few counts of this clone. V gene TRBV29-1 combines with J gene TRBJ2-5; a weak D match, TRBD2 (7 bases). Near its end, the DNA agrees better with TRBJ2-7, so the J call may be wrong. Germline CDR1 reads SQVTM; CDR2 reads ANQGSEA. This CDR3 is 13 amino acids long. CDR3 nucleotide sequence: TGCAGCGTAGCGGGACCCGGAGGGGGCGAGCAGTACTTC. It encodes CSVAGPGGGEQYF.

This clone was recorded a few times. This CDR3 reads CASSLSYPQGNTGELFF. The CDR3 DNA reads as TGTGCCAGCAGTTTATCTTACCCCCAAGGAAACACCGGGGAGCTGTTTTTT. The chain employs TRBV28 and TRBJ2-2; D is ambiguous. This CDR3 contains 17 residues. CDR1 MDHEN and CDR2 SYDVKM come from the germline V gene. Trimming pared 1 base from V and 2 bases from J, leaving 14 bases between.

In its sample, this clone was seen once. This chain joins TRBV28 and TRBJ2-5; D is unresolved. V gave up 5 bases and J gave up 2 bases, with 12 bases separating them. Germline-derived CDR1 and CDR2 are MDHEN and SYDVKM. The CDR3 has 14 residues. CDR3 residues: CASSPQDVQETQYF. CDR3 DNA sequence: TGTGCCAGCAGTCCCCAGGACGTTCAAGAGACCCAGTACTTC.

This clone was seen more than once but under ten times. This chain connects TRBV11-3 to TRBJ2-3; D is ambiguous. V lost 5 bases, J lost 0 bases, and 6 bases lay in between. The CDR3 length is 13 residues. Germline V gene lookup returns CDR1 SGHNT and CDR2 YENEEA. In DNA, the CDR3 is TGTGCCAGCAGCACCCAGAGCACAGATACGCAGTATTTT. Translation gives CASSTQSTDTQYF.

This clone was recorded a few times. The chain recombines TRBV7-9 with TRBJ1-1; D gene unclear. This CDR3 has 15 amino acids. Germline V gene lookup returns CDR1 SEHNR and CDR2 FQNEAQ (reference sequence). Trimming cost V 5 bases and J 1 base, with 14 bases left between them. The CDR3 DNA reads TGTGCCAGCAGCCCCCCGGCAGGCCAGAACACTGAAGCTTTCTTT. This translates into CASSPPAGQNTEAFF.

The chain carries TRBV10-3 and TRBJ2-1; 10 nucleotides agree with TRBD2. The V gene end was trimmed by 7 bases and the J gene end by 10 bases; junction bases not matched to a gene: 10. The CDR3 is 14 residues long. Germline CDR1 is ENHRY and CDR2 is SYGVKD. In nucleotides, the CDR3 is TGTGCCATCAAGCCTCATAGCGGGGGGTGGGAGCAGTTCTTC. It encodes CAIKPHSGGWEQFF.

The chain uses TRBV9 and TRBJ2-2; D gene ambiguous. The germline gives CDR1 SGDLS, CDR2 YYNGEE. V was cut by 1 base and J by 5 bases, with 12 bases left in between. The CDR3 consists of 15 residues. The CDR3 region has the DNA TGTGCCAGCAGCGTATCCAGCCTGGGGACCGGGGAGCTGTTTTTT. Translation gives CASSVSSLGTGELFF.

The V and J genes are TRBV5-1 and TRBJ2-2; a possible D gene is TRBD1 (6 bases). The CDR3 length is 15 residues. V was shortened by 5 bases and J by 5 bases, with 16 bases between the two germline ends. CDR1 is SGHRS, CDR2 YFSETQ, per germline. CDR3 in amino acids: CASSSGHGRTGELFF. CDR3 sequence (DNA): TGCGCCAGCAGTTCGGGACACGGAAGGACCGGGGAGCTGTTTTTT.

This clone came up a few times. V usage is TRBV7-7 and J usage is TRBJ2-3; 11 bases are a match to TRBD2. V lost 7 bases to trimming and J lost 4 bases; unmatched junction nucleotides: 4. CDR1 and CDR2 from the germline V gene are SSHAT and FNYEAQ (reference sequence). This CDR3 has 14 residues. The CDR3 nucleotides are TGTGCCAGCACCCCGGGACTAGCGGCAGATACGCAGTATTTT. Translated, it gives CASTPGLAADTQYF.

In its sample, this clone was seen once. The chain joins TRBV6-5 to TRBJ1-6; perhaps TRBD1 as D (6 bases). This CDR3 spans 15 amino acids. Germline V gene sequence: CDR1 MNHEY, CDR2 SVGAGI. V shed 3 bases and J shed 9 bases, with 15 bases lying between them. CDR3 amino acids: CASSYVSQGGSPLHF. The CDR3 DNA is TGTGCCAGCAGTTATGTGTCACAGGGCGGTTCACCCCTCCACTTT.

The J gene is TRBJ1-2, the V gene TRBV19, with a tentative D call TRBD1 (5 bases). V lost 5 bases and J lost 2, with 15 bases in between. Germline values: CDR1 LNHDA, CDR2 SQIVND (reference sequence). The CDR3 loop spans 15 amino acids. For the CDR3, the DNA is TGTGCCAGTAGTGCGACAGCCGCCCTAAACTATGGCTACACCTTC. This gives the protein CASSATAALNYGYTF. The full variable domain, with the rest looked up from reference TRBV19 and TRBJ1-2, is DGGITQSPKYLFRKEGQNVTLSCEQNLNHDAMYWYRQDPGQGLRLIYYSQIVNDFQKGDIAEGYSVSREKKESFPLTVTSAQKNPTAFYLCASSATAALNYGYTFGSGTRLTVV.

The V and J genes are TRBV4-1 and TRBJ1-2; no firm D call. The CDR3 totals 14 residues. In germline, CDR1 is MGHRA, CDR2 YSYEKL. V was pared by 0 bases and J by 7 bases, with 12 bases between. CDR3 protein: CASSQDRRPGGYTF. The DNA for the CDR3 is TGCGCCAGCAGCCAAGATAGGCGTCCGGGTGGCTACACCTTC.

This clone appeared once. This rearrangement joins TRBV11-2 to TRBJ1-2; 8 bases are shared with TRBD1. Per germline, CDR1 SGHAT and CDR2 FQNNGV. The length of the CDR3 is 16 residues. The trim removed 5 bases at V and 2 bases at J, leaving 10 bases unmatched. CDR3 loop: CASSPIDRGLNYGYTF. The CDR3 nucleotides read TGTGCCAGCAGCCCAATCGACAGGGGCTTAAACTATGGCTACACCTTC.

A remark on this clone: This sample includes further DNA sequences coding for the same CDR3. This rearrangement joins TRBV18 to TRBJ2-7; D gene unclear. Per germline, CDR1 KGHSH and CDR2 LQKENI. The CDR3 is 11 amino acids. Trimming pared 5 bases from V and 1 base from J, leaving 3 bases between. CDR3 protein: CASSASYEQYF. DNA for the CDR3: TGTGCCAGCTCAGCGTCCTACGAGCAGTACTTC.

V usage is TRBV9 and J usage is TRBJ2-1; D might be TRBD2 (7 bases). The CDR3 loop spans 16 amino acids. V was pared by 2 bases and J by 2 bases, with 14 bases between. Germline-derived CDR1 and CDR2 are SGDLS and YYNGEE. The CDR3 DNA follows: TGTGCCAGCAGCGTGGGCGGGGGCCAAACCTACAATGAGCAGTTCTTC. Residues: CASSVGGGQTYNEQFF.

The chain links TRBV11-2 to TRBJ2-7; a possible D gene is TRBD1 (6 bases). This CDR3 is 14 amino acids long. Germline CDR1 reads SGHAT; CDR2 reads FQNNGV. Trimming removed 3 bases at V and 6 bases at J, with 15 bases between. DNA of the CDR3: TGTGCCAGCAGCTTCGAACAGGGTTCAAGCGAGCAGTACTTC. This translates into CASSFEQGSSEQYF. Drawing the rest from reference TRBV11-2 and TRBJ2-7, the complete variable domain is EAGVAQSPRYKIIEKRQSVAFWCNPISGHATLYWYQQILGQGPKLLIQFQNNGVVDDSQLPKDRFSAERLKGVDSTLKIQPAKLEDSAVYLCASSFEQGSSEQYFGPGTRLTVT.

This clone was detected only a few times. CDR3 coding DNA: TGTGCCAGCAGCTTAAGGCCCACAGATACGCAGTATTTT. Residues: CASSLRPTDTQYF. The chain has TRBV7-2 and TRBJ2-3, with no clear D. The germline V and J ends were trimmed by 2 bases and 2 bases, with 5 bases remaining between them. CDR3 length: 13 residues. CDR1 is SGHTA, CDR2 FQGNSA, per germline.

This clone was detected a few times. The chain links TRBV13 to TRBJ1-2, with TRBD1 identical over 9 bases. V lost 5 bases and J lost 6; bases outside the gene matches: 7. Germline V gene lookup returns CDR1 PRHDT and CDR2 FYEKMQ (reference sequence). The CDR3 has 14 amino acids. CDR3 region: CASSLKDRGDGYTF. The CDR3 bases are TGTGCCAGCAGCCTTAAAGACAGGGGGGATGGCTACACCTTC.

This clone turned up a few times. The genes are TRBV7-3 and TRBJ2-2, with D uncertain. V shed 1 base and J shed 1 base, with 16 bases lying between them. CDR3 size: 18 residues. CDR1 is SGHTA, CDR2 FQGTGA, per germline. The CDR3 coding sequence is TGTGCCAGCAGCTTAAGGCCAGGACGATCACTGAACACCGGGGAGCTGTTTTTT. Its protein is CASSLRPGRSLNTGELFF.

The chain combines TRBV30 with TRBJ2-7; D perhaps matches TRBD1 (6 bases). The CDR3 runs 12 residues. The ends were cut back, 8 bases at V and 7 bases at J, with 18 bases in the middle. Germline V lookup: CDR1 GTSNPN, CDR2 SVGIG (reference sequence). The CDR3 region is CAPYLRGSEQYF. DNA of the CDR3: TGTGCCCCCTACCTCAGGGGAAGTGAGCAGTACTTC.

The CDR3, as DNA: TGCAGCCCCACCCCCGGGCCGGGATTCTATGGCTACACCTTC. Translating gives CSPTPGPGFYGYTF. J is TRBJ1-2 and V is TRBV29-1; D uncertain. Trimming stripped 8 bases from V and 4 bases from J, with 20 bases between. Germline V gene lookup returns CDR1 SQVTM and CDR2 ANQGSEA. The length of the CDR3 is 14 residues.